This TCR beta chain derives from a study of blood T cells in healthy people across ages. Whole-study results and caveats: TCR beta diversity was tightly associated with the proportion of naive T cells. Relative to aged donors, long-lived donors carried more naive CD4+ cells and displayed higher diversity. The unsorted PBMCs prevented any conclusive comparison of naive versus antigen-experienced cells.

This clonotype has only a few counts. What it recognizes is unknown. Through a sample-barcoded 5' primer and a J-beta primer mix, a second PCR was run for about 7 to 12 cycles. TCRdb re-analysed the 5' RACE reads in MiXCR, keeping a single row per CDR3 protein. The sample lists hundreds of thousands of distinct CDR3 sequences; 40% to 45% were seen once. Material for sequencing was blood. This TCR was sampled from an elderly man in good health.

CDR3 bases: TGCAGTAAATCAGGGACTAGATTCTACGAGCAGTACTTC. It encodes CSKSGTRFYEQYF. This chain links TRBV20-1 with TRBJ2-7; 8 positions agree with TRBD2. CDR1 is DFQATT and CDR2 is SNEGSKA in the germline V gene (reference sequence). The CDR3 is 13 amino acids. With V trimmed by 8 bases and J by 3 bases, 9 bases remained unmatched.